The 26 T cell receptor beta chains listed next were all sequenced from one sample in a study of CD8+ T cells in alopecia areata. Documented treatment: oral pan-JAK inhibitor, 5-10 mg twice daily. Reverse transcribed after extraction, RNA yielded cDNA as the sequencing template. The repertoire was sequenced with immunoSEQ multiplex PCR; TCRdb's copy has only in-frame clones and lacks some. The repertoire includes some 190,000 clones, around 60% of them detected once, and roughly 1.3% sits in the top ten. The specimen was CD4+ T cells sorted from blood, collected between weeks 49 and 50, from a patient treated with tofacitinib. These receptors were collected from a human donor with alopecia areata.

The chain employs TRBV5-1 and TRBJ2-3; D remains unclear. The CDR3 sequence is 13 residues long. Germline values: CDR1 SGHRS, CDR2 YFSETQ. V lost 4 bases and J lost 0, with 6 bases in between. The CDR3 loop is CASSPFSTDTQYF. The DNA for the CDR3 is TGCGCCAGCAGCCCCTTTAGCACAGATACGCAGTATTTT.

The rearrangement uses TRBV2 and TRBJ2-7, with TRBD1 as a possible D gene (5 bases). V was trimmed by 2 bases and J by 2 bases, leaving 10 bases between them. The CDR3 runs 14 residues. The V gene's germline CDR1 is SNHLY and CDR2 FYNNEI. The CDR3 region is CASSETLDTYEQYF. In DNA form, the CDR3 reads TGTGCCAGCAGTGAAACGTTGGACACCTACGAGCAGTACTTC.

CDR3 sequence reads: CAWSVVGTGELFF. CDR3 DNA sequence: TGTGCCTGGAGTGTGGTGGGGACCGGGGAGCTGTTTTTT. The rearrangement joins TRBV30 to TRBJ2-2; the D is unclear. V was clipped by 0 bases and J by 5 bases, with 7 bases between them. From germline, CDR1 is GTSNPN and CDR2 SVGIG (reference sequence). The CDR3 has 13 amino acids.

This sequence joins TRBV9 and TRBJ2-7, with D possibly TRBD2 on 6 matching bases. V was pared by 7 bases and J by 6 bases, with 14 bases between. CDR1 and CDR2 (germline): SGDLS, YYNGEE. CDR3 size: 12 residues. The CDR3 sequence is CASGRGDFEQYF. The CDR3 DNA is TGTGCCAGCGGGCGGGGCGATTTCGAGCAGTACTTC.

The J gene is TRBJ1-2, the V gene TRBV5-1; weak D call: TRBD1 (5 bases). Trimming left V 4 bases short and J 4 bases short, with 14 bases between. The CDR3 totals 14 residues. Germline V gives CDR1 SGHRS, CDR2 YFSETQ. The CDR3 sequence is CASSDTQASYGYTF. The CDR3, as DNA: TGCGCCAGCAGCGATACACAGGCCAGCTATGGCTACACCTTC.

The chain is built from TRBV6-5 and TRBJ1-1; a possible D gene is TRBD1 (6 bases). The V gene lost 8 bases and the J gene lost 6 bases, with 19 bases spanning the gap. The CDR3 is 14 amino acids. In germline, CDR1 is MNHEY, CDR2 SVGAGI. The CDR3 DNA reads TGTGCCAGCGTTTCGGACAGACTTCGCGCTGAAGCTTTCTTT. This sequence encodes CASVSDRLRAEAFF.

This chain joins TRBV5-6 and TRBJ1-2; D may be TRBD1 (5 bases). The CDR3 loop spans 14 amino acids. The V end was cut by 2 bases, the J end by 3 bases, with 11 bases between. Germline CDR1 and CDR2: SGHDT and YYEEEE. Here the CDR3 reads CASSFMGTYYGYTF. The CDR3 region has the DNA TGTGCCAGCAGCTTTATGGGGACGTACTATGGCTACACCTTC.

The rearrangement uses TRBV4-3 and TRBJ1-2, with D possibly being TRBD1 (6 bases). The CDR3 is 16 amino acids. CDR1 and CDR2 (germline): LGHNA, YSLEER. With 1 base removed from V and 2 bases from J, the gap between germline ends came to 14 bases. CDR3 nucleotides: TGCGCCAGCAGCCAAGGGGCGGGACACCAAAACTATGGCTACACCTTC. It specifies CASSQGAGHQNYGYTF.

This clone has just a few counts. This chain connects TRBV29-1 to TRBJ1-1; the match to TRBD1 covers 7 bases. V was clipped by 4 bases and J by 3 bases; unmatched bases: 8. This CDR3 spans 14 amino acids. The V gene's germline CDR1 is SQVTM and CDR2 ANQGSEA. The CDR3 nucleotides are TGCAGCGTTGTGGTTTGGCAGGGGGACACTGAAGCTTTCTTT. Translating it yields CSVVVWQGDTEAFF. Using reference TRBV29-1 and TRBJ1-1 for the parts outside the CDR3, the full variable domain is SAVISQKPSRDICQRGTSLTIQCQVDSQVTMMFWYRQQPGQSLTLIATANQGSEATYESGFVIDKFPISRPNLTFSTLTVSNMSPEDSSIYLCSVVVWQGDTEAFFGQGTRLTVV.

This chain links TRBV4-3 with TRBJ1-2; D unresolved. CDR3 length equals 14 residues. V dropped 0 bases and J dropped 4 bases, with 9 bases sitting between them. Germline CDR1 is LGHNA and CDR2 is YSLEER. CDR3 sequence (DNA): TGCGCCAGCAGCCAAGATCGCGAGATCTATGGCTACACCTTC. This gives the protein CASSQDREIYGYTF.

V usage is TRBV30 and J usage is TRBJ1-1, with D perhaps matching TRBD1 (5 bases). Trimming left V 8 bases short and J 5 bases short, with 12 bases between. This CDR3 region has 11 residues. CDR1 GTSNPN and CDR2 SVGIG come from the germline V gene (reference sequence). CDR3 region: CAGHVGTEAFF. The CDR3 DNA is TGTGCCGGACACGTGGGGACTGAAGCTTTCTTT.

The chain couples TRBV19 to TRBJ2-1, with 11 bases that match TRBD2. V was pared by 8 bases and J by 1 base, with 4 bases of the junction left unmatched. CDR3 size: 15 residues. The germline V gene encodes CDR1 LNHDA and CDR2 SQIVND (reference sequence). CDR3 loop: CASGRLAGSYNEQFF. The CDR3 region has the DNA TGTGCCAGTGGAAGACTAGCGGGGTCCTACAATGAGCAGTTCTTC.

There are a few counts of this clone. J is TRBJ2-3 and V is TRBV29-1; D gene uncertain. With 6 bases removed from V and 4 bases from J, the gap between germline ends came to 17 bases. Germline V CDR1 and CDR2: SQVTM, ANQGSEA. The CDR3 covers 14 residues. This CDR3 reads CSVAPVLVPDTQYF. DNA of the CDR3: TGCAGCGTCGCGCCGGTTTTAGTCCCAGATACGCAGTATTTT.

This clone showed up just a few times. The chain uses TRBV19 and TRBJ2-1, with 9 positions matching TRBD2. The V gene end was trimmed by 9 bases and the J gene end by 7 bases; junction bases not matched to a gene: 13. Germline V gene lookup returns CDR1 LNHDA and CDR2 SQIVND (reference sequence). This CDR3 comprises 15 residues. The CDR3 region is CASQVMGGGANEQFF. CDR3 sequence (DNA): TGTGCCAGCCAAGTGATGGGCGGGGGGGCTAATGAGCAGTTCTTC.

The rearrangement links TRBV19 to TRBJ1-1, with unresolved D. Germline V gene lookup returns CDR1 LNHDA and CDR2 SQIVND (reference sequence). The CDR3 spans 16 residues. With 3 bases removed from V and 2 bases from J, the gap between germline ends came to 16 bases. CDR3 amino acids: CASSMYLWSLNTEAFF. The CDR3 coding sequence is TGTGCCAGTAGTATGTACCTTTGGAGCCTCAACACTGAAGCTTTCTTT.

This clone showed up just a few times. The rearrangement uses TRBV25-1 and TRBJ1-6; D is undetermined. Trimming stripped 4 bases from V and 10 bases from J, with 11 bases between. The germline CDR1 and CDR2 sequences are MGHDK and SYGVNS. CDR3 size: 13 residues. The CDR3 DNA follows: TGTGCCAGCAGTGCGGGGTTAGCCTCACCCCTCCACTTT. Protein sequence: CASSAGLASPLHF.

V and J are TRBV29-1 and TRBJ2-2, with a tentative D call TRBD1 (5 bases). V dropped 7 bases and J dropped 1 base, with 7 bases sitting between them. The CDR3 has 12 residues. CDR1 is SQVTM, CDR2 ANQGSEA, per germline. The CDR3: CSARENTGELFF. CDR3 sequence (DNA): TGCAGCGCCAGGGAGAACACCGGGGAGCTGTTTTTT.

The chain links TRBV30 to TRBJ1-2; D gene uncertain. This CDR3 contains 12 residues. Trimming took off 3 bases at V and 7 bases at J, with 12 bases between the two ends. CDR1 is GTSNPN, CDR2 SVGIG, per germline (reference sequence). The CDR3 bases are TGTGCCTGGAGCTCCTCTGTCGGTGGCTACACCTTC. Translation gives CAWSSSVGGYTF.

This clone was seen ten or more times. The chain couples TRBV10-3 to TRBJ2-1; D perhaps matches TRBD1 (5 bases). Germline CDR1 and CDR2: ENHRY and SYGVKD. This CDR3 has 15 residues. V lost 3 bases and J 5 bases, leaving 14 bases between the germline ends. This CDR3 reads CAISDPLGPHNEQFF. The CDR3 bases are TGTGCCATCAGTGACCCCCTGGGGCCTCACAATGAGCAGTTCTTC.

The chain carries TRBV29-1 and TRBJ2-1; perhaps TRBD2 as D (6 bases). The germline V gene encodes CDR1 SQVTM and CDR2 ANQGSEA. V dropped 6 bases and J dropped 10 bases, with 10 bases sitting between them. This CDR3 comprises 10 residues. CDR3: CSVMEGEQFF. CDR3 nucleotide sequence: TGCAGCGTAATGGAGGGGGAGCAGTTCTTC.

Regarding this clone: The sample contains more than one DNA sequence encoding this CDR3. The V and J genes are TRBV30 and TRBJ2-1; D might be TRBD2 (5 bases). The CDR3 contains 12 residues. Germline-derived CDR1 and CDR2 are GTSNPN and SVGIG (reference sequence). Trimming shortened V by 0 bases and J by 7 bases, and 7 bases separated the two germline ends. In nucleotides, the CDR3 is TGTGCCTGGAGTGTACTAGGGAATGAGCAGTTCTTC. This encodes CAWSVLGNEQFF.

The chain joins TRBV18 to TRBJ1-1, with D perhaps matching TRBD1 (6 bases). Germline CDR1 and CDR2: KGHSH and LQKENI. CDR3 length: 15 residues. V gave up 0 bases and J gave up 0 bases, with 8 bases separating them. CDR3 loop: CASSPPSGVNTEAFF. The DNA of the CDR3 is TGTGCCAGCTCACCACCGTCAGGGGTGAACACTGAAGCTTTCTTT. Together with reference TRBV18 and TRBJ1-1, the CDR3 gives the full variable domain: NAGVMQNPRHLVRRRGQEARLRCSPMKGHSHVYWYRQLPEEGLKFMVYLQKENIIDESGMPKERFSAEFPKEGPSILRIQQVVRGDSAAYFCASSPPSGVNTEAFFGQGTRLTVV.

The J gene is TRBJ2-3, the V gene TRBV29-1, with D perhaps matching TRBD2 (6 bases). The CDR3 sequence is 14 residues long. The ends were cut back, 6 bases at V and 2 bases at J, with 15 bases in the middle. Germline CDR1 and CDR2: SQVTM and ANQGSEA. This chain's CDR3 is CSVLMASVTDTQYF. CDR3 sequence (DNA): TGCAGCGTCTTAATGGCTAGCGTCACAGATACGCAGTATTTT.

V and J are TRBV30 and TRBJ1-2; D is uncertain. Germline CDR1 and CDR2: GTSNPN and SVGIG (reference sequence). The CDR3 has 13 amino acids. V was shortened by 0 bases and J by 3 bases, with 8 bases between the two germline ends. The CDR3 DNA follows: TGTGCCTGGAGTGTAGGTTCGGACTATGGCTACACCTTC. Amino acids: CAWSVGSDYGYTF.

This chain uses TRBV6-5 with TRBJ1-2, with TRBD1 identical over 7 bases. V trimming: 0 bases; J trimming: 8 bases; junction bases outside the gene matches: 9. Germline CDR1 MNHEY, CDR2 SVGAGI. The CDR3 has 15 residues. CDR3 DNA sequence: TGTGCCAGCAGTTACTCTTCCACAGGGGATGAGGGCTACACCTTC. Protein sequence: CASSYSSTGDEGYTF.

The chain combines TRBV4-3 with TRBJ2-3; 10 bases agree with TRBD1. CDR1 is LGHNA and CDR2 is YSLEER in the germline V gene. The CDR3 covers 16 residues. The V segment lost 3 bases and the J segment 4 bases; nucleotides outside the gene matches: 7. For the CDR3, the DNA is TGCGCCAGCAGCCAGAGACAGGGGGCTAAGGCAGATACGCAGTATTTT. Protein sequence: CASSQRQGAKADTQYF.